Below are 11 T cell receptor beta chains sequenced from a single sample in a study of shared clonotypes between healthy human individuals. Repertoires were generated with immunoSEQ multiplex PCR, while TCRdb's copy carries only in-frame clones and drops some. Of around 1.5 million clones listed, 95% to 99% are singletons. The sequenced material came from naive CD4+ T cells sorted from blood. Noted subset: CD45RA+ positively selected. These TCRs come from a man younger than 45 in good health.

This sequence joins TRBV5-1 and TRBJ2-3; a weak D match, TRBD2 (6 bases). The CDR3 has 19 amino acids. In germline, CDR1 is SGHRS, CDR2 YFSETQ. V was pared by 0 bases and J by 4 bases, with 24 bases between. In nucleotides, the CDR3 is TGCGCCAGCAGCTTGGGGGCTGGCGGGACCACCGTATACGCAGATACGCAGTATTTT. The encoded protein is CASSLGAGGTTVYADTQYF.

V and J are TRBV23-1 and TRBJ2-7; D uncertain. TRBV23-1 is an open reading frame, and its role is uncertain. Trimming cost V 2 bases and J 9 bases, with 20 bases left between them. This CDR3 has 15 amino acids. DNA for the CDR3: TGCGCCAGCAGTCAACAGTGGGATCCCGACGGATGGCAGTACTTC. Its translation: CASSQQWDPDGWQYF.

The rearrangement joins TRBV7-9 to TRBJ2-7, with 10 nucleotides matching TRBD1. Trimming at V came to 5 bases and at J to 6 bases, leaving 10 bases not matched to a gene. The CDR3 is 15 amino acids. Germline CDR1 reads SEHNR; CDR2 reads FQNEAQ (reference sequence). Written as DNA, the CDR3 is TGTGCCAGCAGCCGTACCGGGACAGGGGAGGGCGAGCAGTACTTC. As protein: CASSRTGTGEGEQYF.

This chain connects TRBV28 to TRBJ2-5, with D perhaps matching TRBD1 (6 bases). Trimming cost V 2 bases and J 1 base, with 14 bases left between them. This CDR3 has 16 residues. Germline V lookup: CDR1 MDHEN, CDR2 SYDVKM. CDR3 in DNA: TGTGCCAGCAGTTTAACACAGGGCCGGGGCCAAGAGACCCAGTACTTC. Its protein product is CASSLTQGRGQETQYF.

This chain links TRBV27 with TRBJ2-5; D gene unclear. Looked up from germline, CDR1 is MNHEY and CDR2 is SMNVEV (reference sequence). CDR3 length: 13 residues. The V gene lost 5 bases and the J gene lost 3 bases, with 10 bases spanning the gap. The CDR3 loop reads CASSLIWEETQYF. The CDR3 DNA is TGTGCCAGCAGTCTGATCTGGGAAGAGACCCAGTACTTC.

The chain has TRBV2 and TRBJ1-2, with D possibly matching TRBD1 (5 bases). Trimming pared 9 bases from V and 4 bases from J, leaving 21 bases between. CDR1 and CDR2 from the germline V gene are SNHLY and FYNNEI. The CDR3 length is 15 residues. CDR3 in DNA: TGTGCCAGGGGCCTAGGGGCCAGCACTTCCTATGGCTACACCTTC. As protein: CARGLGASTSYGYTF.

This chain joins TRBV7-2 and TRBJ2-1; D may correspond to TRBD1 or TRBD2 (5 bases each). Germline V gives CDR1 SGHTA, CDR2 FQGNSA. The CDR3 runs to 15 residues. The V and J ends lost 6 bases and 2 bases respectively, with 14 bases between them. CDR3 region: CASRGTLGAYNEQFF. The CDR3 region has the DNA TGTGCCAGCAGGGGGACGCTCGGGGCCTACAATGAGCAGTTCTTC.

The CDR3 nucleotides are TGTGCCAGCAGTCACGGCGGGAGGGTCCCTGAGCAGTACTTC. Its translation is CASSHGGRVPEQYF. The rearrangement links TRBV6-5 to TRBJ2-7; 9 bases agree with TRBD2. V lost 5 bases to trimming and J lost 7 bases; unmatched junction nucleotides: 9. The CDR3 totals 14 residues. Germline CDR1 is MNHEY and CDR2 is SVGAGI.

The chain couples TRBV18 to TRBJ2-7; 8 bases align to TRBD2. J lost 0 bases, V lost 3 bases, and 16 bases had no gene match. CDR3 size: 19 residues. Germline V gene lookup returns CDR1 KGHSH and CDR2 LQKENI. CDR3 nucleotide sequence: TGTGCCAGCTCACCCCTGACGGCGGCTAGCGGGTTGAGCTCCTACGAGCAGTACTTC. It yields the protein CASSPLTAASGLSSYEQYF.

The rearrangement joins TRBV5-1 to TRBJ2-7; 8 positions match TRBD2. V lost 4 bases to trimming and J lost 7 bases; unmatched junction nucleotides: 10. This CDR3 contains 14 residues. Germline V CDR1 and CDR2: SGHRS, YFSETQ. CDR3 loop: CASSPGGDRLEQYF. The CDR3 nucleotides are TGCGCCAGCAGCCCGGGAGGGGACCGTCTGGAGCAGTACTTC. The whole variable domain, remainder taken from reference TRBV5-1 and TRBJ2-7, is KAGVTQTPRYLIKTRGQQVTLSCSPISGHRSVSWYQQTPGQGLQFLFEYFSETQRNKGNFPGRFSGRQFSNSRSEMNVSTLELGDSALYLCASSPGGDRLEQYFGPGTRLTVT.

The CDR3 region has the DNA TGTGCCTGGAGTGTATCGAGCGGCTCTGGAAACACCATATATTTT. This gives the protein CAWSVSSGSGNTIYF. This chain uses TRBV30 with TRBJ1-3; D remains ambiguous. V was cut by 0 bases and J by 0 bases, with 9 bases left in between. The CDR3 spans 15 residues. The germline V gene encodes CDR1 GTSNPN and CDR2 SVGIG (reference sequence).